A selection of T cell receptor beta chains follows, all from one sample in a study of regulatory T cells in long-lasting Graves disease. TCRdb passed the multiplex PCR reads through MiXCR, listing each CDR3 protein once. The data contain about 470,000 distinct CDR3 sequences, less than 25% of them singletons. The material sequenced was peripheral blood mononuclear cells (PBMCs), taken when the disease was refractory, from a patient treated with antithyroid drugs. The receptors derive from a female donor with Graves disease. CDR3s include the opening cysteine and the closing phenylalanine or tryptophan. A D gene is named only where the DNA matches it firmly. Expanded clones get a size class; other rows say once, few or many, or leave the size out.

TRBV7-9	TRBJ2-7	.	TRBD1	CASSAGTGAAYEQYF	TGTGCCAGCAGCGCCGGGACAGGGGCTGCCTACGAGCAGTACTTC
TRBV4-1	TRBJ2-7	.	TRBD1	CASTPSAGQVNYEQYF	TGCGCCAGCACCCCTTCTGCGGGACAGGTAAACTACGAGCAGTACTTC
TRBV5-8	TRBJ2-5	.	.	CASSLAPYRGGNQETQYF	TGTGCCAGCAGCTTGGCGCCGTATAGGGGGGGGAACCAAGAGACCCAGTACTTC
TRBV6-1	TRBJ1-1	.	.	CASSPEVWRASTEAFF	TGTGCCAGCAGCCCAGAGGTGTGGAGGGCTTCAACTGAAGCTTTCTTT
TRBV5-1	TRBJ1-4	many	.	CASSRFVNEKLFF	TGCGCCAGCAGCAGATTCGTAAATGAAAAACTGTTTTTT
TRBV11-2	TRBJ2-3	.	TRBD2	CASSLGAGVGDTQYF	TGTGCCAGCAGCTTAGGAGCGGGAGTGGGAGATACGCAGTATTTT
TRBV2	TRBJ1-1	many	.	CASSISRARKEAFF	TGTGCCAGCAGTATTAGCAGGGCCCGTAAGGAAGCTTTCTTT
TRBV28	TRBJ1-6	many	.	CASSLDRPGSPLHF	TGTGCCAGCAGTCTCGACAGGCCGGGTTCACCCCTCCACTTT
TRBV6-1	TRBJ2-7	few	.	CASLPGFGNYEQYF	TGTGCCAGTCTCCCAGGTTTTGGGAACTACGAGCAGTACTTC
TRBV15	TRBJ2-3	.	.	CATSRDADTQYF	TGTGCCACCAGCAGAGACGCGGATACGCAGTATTTT
TRBV18	TRBJ2-5	many	.	CASSPTPIGRGETQYF	TGTGCCAGCTCACCTACTCCGATCGGGCGAGGAGAGACCCAGTACTTC
TRBV12-3/TRBV12-4	TRBJ2-7	many	TRBD2	CASRLAGTRSEQYF	TGTGCCAGCAGATTAGCCGGGACTAGAAGCGAGCAGTACTTC
TRBV18	TRBJ1-1	many	.	CASSPFPVSGWTEAFF	TGTGCCAGCTCACCATTCCCGGTTAGCGGATGGACTGAAGCTTTCTTT
TRBV7-2	TRBJ2-1	.	TRBD2	CASSSPSLAGGPGSYNEQFF	TGTGCCAGCAGCTCCCCCTCGCTAGCGGGAGGGCCTGGATCCTACAATGAGCAGTTCTTC
TRBV20-1	TRBJ2-7	many	TRBD2	CSARSTSGGYEQYF	TGCAGTGCTAGGTCGACTAGCGGGGGGTACGAGCAGTACTTC
TRBV20-1	TRBJ1-6	.	.	CSARAGTGYSPLHF	TGCAGTGCTAGAGCAGGGACGGGCTATTCACCCCTCCACTTT
TRBV27	TRBJ2-5	.	TRBD1	CASSLLGTGVVETQYF	TGTGCCAGCAGTTTACTCGGGACAGGGGTGGTAGAGACCCAGTACTTC
TRBV2	TRBJ2-3	.	TRBD2	CASSEVDGTSGGRDTQYF	TGTGCCAGCAGTGAAGTTGACGGGACTAGCGGAGGAAGAGATACGCAGTATTTT
TRBV12-3/TRBV12-4	TRBJ2-7	few	TRBD1	CASRPGTGAIEQYF	TGTGCCAGCAGACCCGGGACAGGGGCCATCGAGCAGTACTTC
TRBV5-6	TRBJ2-4	many	.	CASSPEGKNIQYF	TGTGCCAGCAGCCCGGAGGGGAAAAACATTCAGTACTTC
TRBV25-1	TRBJ2-7	.	TRBD1	CASSGPGTGYEQYF	TGTGCCAGCAGTGGTCCCGGGACAGGGTACGAGCAGTACTTC
TRBV7-9	TRBJ2-7	many	TRBD2	CASSLEPGGVYEQYF	TGTGCCAGCAGCTTAGAGCCGGGAGGAGTCTACGAGCAGTACTTC
TRBV28	TRBJ1-5	.	TRBD1	CASSSPGTGEGKPQHF	TGTGCCAGCAGTTCCCCCGGGACAGGCGAGGGAAAGCCCCAGCATTTT
TRBV6-9	TRBJ1-5	once	.	CASSYAVYNQPQHF	TGTGCCAGCAGTTACGCAGTCTACAATCAGCCCCAGCATTTT
TRBV9	TRBJ2-7	few	.	CASSASGSTNYEQYF	TGTGCCAGCAGCGCGTCCGGGTCCACTAACTACGAGCAGTACTTC
TRBV11-1	TRBJ2-7	many	TRBD2	CASSPAGLAYEQYF	TGTGCCAGCAGCCCCGCCGGACTAGCCTACGAGCAGTACTTC
TRBV10-2	TRBJ2-7	.	TRBD2	CASSLDWGREYEQYF	TGCGCCAGCAGTCTGGATTGGGGGAGGGAATACGAGCAGTACTTC
TRBV5-1	TRBJ2-7	.	.	CASSFDRSSYEQYF	TGCGCCAGCAGCTTCGATCGAAGCTCCTACGAGCAGTACTTC
TRBV20-1	TRBJ1-6	many	.	CSVSPLHF	TGCAGTGTGTCGCCCCTCCACTTT
TRBV29-1	TRBJ2-7	few	TRBD2	CSVEGGFPYEQYF	TGCAGCGTTGAGGGGGGGTTTCCCTACGAGCAGTACTTC
TRBV28	TRBJ1-5	few	.	CASSLPRGGNQPQHF	TGTGCCAGCAGTTTACCCAGGGGAGGCAATCAGCCCCAGCATTTT
TRBV29-1	TRBJ1-1	many	.	CSVEGLAGYTEAFF	TGCAGCGTTGAAGGTTTGGCGGGATACACTGAAGCTTTCTTT
TRBV6-1	TRBJ1-1	many	.	CASSTPWQGLTEAFF	TGTGCCAGCAGCACCCCATGGCAGGGGCTAACTGAAGCTTTCTTT
TRBV12-3/TRBV12-4	TRBJ1-3	few	.	CASSLGQIGNTIYF	TGTGCCAGCAGCCTGGGACAAATTGGAAACACCATATATTTT
TRBV14	TRBJ2-7	few	TRBD1	CASSKPGGLTSYEQYF	TGTGCCAGCAGCAAGCCAGGGGGCCTCACGTCCTACGAGCAGTACTTC
TRBV12-3/TRBV12-4	TRBJ1-5	many	.	CATRQEGQPQHF	TGTGCCACTCGACAGGAAGGTCAGCCCCAGCATTTT
TRBV7-8	TRBJ1-1	many	TRBD1	CASSPGTGTSSEAFF	TGTGCCAGCAGCCCAGGGACAGGGACCTCCAGTGAAGCTTTCTTT
TRBV4-2	TRBJ2-7	few	TRBD2	CASSQAGAGGYEQYF	TGTGCCAGCAGCCAAGCCGGGGCGGGAGGCTACGAGCAGTACTTC
TRBV11-1	TRBJ1-1	many	TRBD1	CASSQDRGRVNTEAFF	TGTGCCAGCAGCCAAGACAGGGGAAGGGTGAACACTGAAGCTTTCTTT
TRBV28	TRBJ1-5	.	.	CASSLPHADDSNQPQHF	TGTGCCAGCAGTTTACCGCATGCGGACGATAGCAATCAGCCCCAGCATTTT
TRBV20-1	TRBJ1-1	.	.	CSAREGPGRTEAFF	TGCAGTGCTAGAGAGGGTCCGGGGCGTACTGAAGCTTTCTTT
TRBV6-2/TRBV6-3	TRBJ2-2	few	TRBD2	CASSYDPAGEGGELFF	TGTGCCAGCAGTTATGATCCAGCGGGAGAAGGAGGGGAGCTGTTTTTT
TRBV28	TRBJ1-2	many	TRBD1	CASLTQGNYGYTF	TGTGCCAGCCTTACACAGGGGAACTATGGCTACACCTTC
TRBV20-1	TRBJ1-5	many	.	CSASSGGATSNQPQHF	TGCAGTGCTAGTTCCGGGGGGGCGACTAGCAATCAGCCCCAGCATTTT
TRBV15	TRBJ2-7	.	.	CATSRALQGPTYEQYF	TGTGCCACCAGCAGAGCCCTGCAGGGGCCCACCTACGAGCAGTACTTC
TRBV6-2/TRBV6-3	TRBJ2-7	many	.	CASSSAGYSYEQYF	TGTGCCAGCAGTTCCGCAGGGTACTCCTACGAGCAGTACTTC
TRBV28	TRBJ1-4	many	.	CASSRRLRANEKLFF	TGTGCCAGCAGCCGACGACTGAGGGCTAATGAAAAACTGTTTTTT
TRBV11-2	TRBJ2-7	many	.	CASSWWEAGDEQYF	TGTGCCAGCAGCTGGTGGGAGGCTGGAGACGAGCAGTACTTC
TRBV12-3/TRBV12-4	TRBJ2-2	few	TRBD1	CASSLPQGGNTGELFF	TGTGCCAGCAGTTTACCACAGGGGGGGAACACCGGGGAGCTGTTTTTT
TRBV24-1	TRBJ2-3	.	.	CATSRDWNTDTQYF	TGTGCCACCAGTCGGGACTGGAACACAGATACGCAGTATTTT
TRBV20-1	TRBJ1-1	.	.	CSARGDANTEAFF	TGCAGTGCTAGAGGCGACGCGAACACTGAAGCTTTCTTT
TRBV19	TRBJ1-2	.	.	CASSIIAVNYGYTF	TGTGCCAGTAGTATCATAGCTGTTAACTATGGCTACACCTTC
TRBV6-9	TRBJ2-5	many	TRBD1	CASSYLDREETQYF	TGTGCCAGCAGTTACTTGGACAGGGAGGAGACCCAGTACTTC
TRBV5-1	TRBJ2-7	few	TRBD2	CASSEAGGPHEQYF	TGCGCCAGCAGCGAAGCGGGAGGGCCCCACGAGCAGTACTTC
TRBV10-2	TRBJ2-3	few	.	CASQDDSQGVADTQYF	TGCGCCAGCCAGGATGATTCCCAAGGGGTCGCAGATACGCAGTATTTT
TRBV6-1	TRBJ1-5	many	.	CASSEEVVYSNQPQHF	TGTGCCAGCAGTGAGGAGGTGGTATATAGCAATCAGCCCCAGCATTTT
TRBV29-1	TRBJ2-4	.	.	CSVEVATKNIQYF	TGCAGCGTTGAAGTAGCCACCAAAAACATTCAGTACTTC
TRBV3-1	TRBJ2-7	.	.	CASSQVAGAHEQYF	TGTGCCAGCAGCCAAGTTGCGGGGGCTCATGAGCAGTACTTC
TRBV20-1	TRBJ2-7	many	.	CSARSLSVSSYEQYF	TGCAGTGCTAGGTCTCTGAGCGTCAGCTCCTACGAGCAGTACTTC
TRBV7-2	TRBJ1-1	many	.	CASSHPALNTEAFF	TGTGCCAGCAGCCACCCTGCTCTCAACACTGAAGCTTTCTTT